This T cell receptor beta chain was sequenced during a study of T cells and copy number aberrations in small-cell lung cancer listed by TCRdb under 2021. Regarding the study in general: To relate T cell metrics to mutations and copy number aberrations, the same tumor regions underwent both TCR repertoire sequencing and whole-exome sequencing. Tumor TCR data were available for 17 patients, and TCR data from both tumor and normal tissue were available for about 14 patients.

TCR-beta CDR3 regions were amplified from genomic DNA with the immunoSEQ hsTCRB Kit using multiplexed V- and J-gene primers. Unique DNA barcodes were added in a second PCR, and samples were pooled together with a negative and a positive control. The pooled TCR-beta libraries were sequenced using a 150-cycle paired-end protocol on an Illumina MiSeq. In the source study's methods: Raw sequencing data were processed by Adaptive Biotechnologies into a report with normalized, annotated TCR-beta repertoires. T-cell density was computed as TCR-beta templates normalized to usable DNA, which was estimated by amplifying housekeeping genes. Richness was defined as the count of unique rearrangements, and clonality was defined as 1 minus Pielou's evenness. TCRdb carries this immuneACCESS record with in-frame sequences only. Its versions omit some clonotypes, under half of them owing to an unresolved V gene in the studies checked, with the rest unexplained. V and J calls and clone size come straight from that table; D and trimming were deduced from the DNA. Present in this sample are around 1,600 clones, 80% to 90% of which were seen just once. The ten biggest clones cover roughly 6.6% of the sample.

As concerns this clone: The specificity of this receptor is unknown. No base qualities exist here, and no much larger clone lies one base off it.

Donors were patients with limited-stage small-cell lung cancer who underwent surgical resection in Hangzhou, China, between about 2008 and 2021. Every donor underwent upfront surgery with no preoperative chemotherapy or radiotherapy, and no donor received immunotherapy either before or after surgery. Each of the 20 or so patients in the sequenced cohort was a smoker or a heavy second-hand smoker. Adjacent normal lung tissue was taken at least 2 cm away from the tumor margin, and two pathologists confirmed morphologically that the tissue was free of malignant cells. To characterize heterogeneity of the T cell repertoire, the study applied multi-region TCR-beta sequencing to resected limited-stage small-cell lung cancers and to tumor-adjacent lung tissue. The AllPrep DNA/RNA FFPE Kit (Qiagen) was used to extract genomic DNA from the FFPE tissue. CDR1 is given as MGHRA and CDR2 as YSYEKL, both from the germline V gene. The CDR3 sequence holds 14 residues, the cysteine and phenylalanine included. The CDR3 DNA has 42 bases and is translated from base 1. V is clipped by 0 bases and J by 6 bases, and the sequence between their germline boundaries is 12 bases long.

The full study reports these points: Because surgical resection is uncommon in small-cell lung cancer, the study was limited by a small sample size, and the findings need validation. Lower T-cell density, richness and clonality were observed in tumors than in adjacent lung tissue, although the difference in density was not significant. All specimens were formalin-fixed paraffin-embedded tissue, which is known to introduce sequencing artifacts.

The sequence came from a man aged 55 to 70 with small cell lung cancer. Sequencing was performed on normal tissue next to the tumor. In this chain, TRBV4-1 is recombined with TRBJ2-7, with TRBD1 perhaps the D gene, on 6 matching bases. The DNA sequence follows: TGCGCCAGCAGCCAAGAGTTGGTGGGGGCCGAGCAGTACTTC. The resulting protein is CASSQELVGAEQYF.